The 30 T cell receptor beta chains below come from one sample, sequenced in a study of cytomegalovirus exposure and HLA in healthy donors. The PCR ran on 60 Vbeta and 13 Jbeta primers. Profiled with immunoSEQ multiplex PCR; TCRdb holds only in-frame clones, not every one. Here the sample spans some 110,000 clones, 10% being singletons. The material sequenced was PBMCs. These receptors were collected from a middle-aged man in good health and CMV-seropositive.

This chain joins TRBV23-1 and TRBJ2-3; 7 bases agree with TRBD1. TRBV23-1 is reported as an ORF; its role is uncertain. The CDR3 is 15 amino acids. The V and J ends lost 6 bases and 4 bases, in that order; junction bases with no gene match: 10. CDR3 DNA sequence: TGCGCCAGCAGGCTCCGGGACAGCAAGCCAGATACGCAGTATTTT. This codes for CASRLRDSKPDTQYF.

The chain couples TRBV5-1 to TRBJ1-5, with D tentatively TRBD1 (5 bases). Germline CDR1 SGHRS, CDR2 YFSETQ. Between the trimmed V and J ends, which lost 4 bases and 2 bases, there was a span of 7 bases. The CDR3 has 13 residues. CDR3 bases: TGCGCCAGCAGCACAGGACGCAATCAGCCCCAGCATTTT. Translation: CASSTGRNQPQHF.

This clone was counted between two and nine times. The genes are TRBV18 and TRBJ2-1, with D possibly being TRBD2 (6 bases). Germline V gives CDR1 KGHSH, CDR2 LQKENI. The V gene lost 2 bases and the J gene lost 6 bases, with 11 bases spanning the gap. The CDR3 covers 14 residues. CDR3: CASSPLAESNEQFF. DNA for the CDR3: TGTGCCAGCTCACCATTAGCGGAATCCAATGAGCAGTTCTTC.

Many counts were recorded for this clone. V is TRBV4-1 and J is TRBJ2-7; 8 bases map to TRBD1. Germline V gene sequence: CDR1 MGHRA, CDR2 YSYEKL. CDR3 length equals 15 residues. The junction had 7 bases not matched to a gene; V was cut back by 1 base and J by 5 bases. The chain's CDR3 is CASSQGTGRLDEQYF. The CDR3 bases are TGCGCCAGCAGCCAAGGGACAGGGCGTTTGGACGAGCAGTACTTC.

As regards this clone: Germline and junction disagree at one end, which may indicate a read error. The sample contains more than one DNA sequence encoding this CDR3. CDR3 nucleotides: TGTGCCAGCAGTGAAATGGGAATACGACTTAGGGGGAAGGACACTGAGGCTTTCTTT. As protein: CASSEMGIRLRGKDTEAFF. The genes are TRBV6-1 and TRBJ1-1, with D perhaps matching TRBD1 (6 bases). CDR1 and CDR2 from the germline V gene are MNHNS and SASEGT. The CDR3 contains 19 residues.

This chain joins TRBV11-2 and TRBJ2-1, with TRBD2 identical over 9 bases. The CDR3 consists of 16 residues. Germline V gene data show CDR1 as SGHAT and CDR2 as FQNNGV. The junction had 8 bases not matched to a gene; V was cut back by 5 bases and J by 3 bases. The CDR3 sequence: CASSPTIAGVYNEQFF. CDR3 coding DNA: TGTGCCAGCAGCCCTACTATAGCGGGAGTCTACAATGAGCAGTTCTTC.

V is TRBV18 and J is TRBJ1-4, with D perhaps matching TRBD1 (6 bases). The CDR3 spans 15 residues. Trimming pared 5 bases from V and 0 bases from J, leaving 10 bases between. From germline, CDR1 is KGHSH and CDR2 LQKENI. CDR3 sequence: CASSGQPATNEKLFF. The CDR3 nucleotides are TGTGCCAGCTCAGGACAGCCTGCAACTAATGAAAAACTGTTTTTT.

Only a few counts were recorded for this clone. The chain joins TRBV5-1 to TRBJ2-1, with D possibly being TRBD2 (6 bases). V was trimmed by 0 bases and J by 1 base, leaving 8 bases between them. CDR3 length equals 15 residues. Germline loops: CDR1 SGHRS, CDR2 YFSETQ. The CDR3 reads CASSLDGRSYNEQFF. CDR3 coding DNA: TGCGCCAGCAGCTTGGACGGGAGATCCTACAATGAGCAGTTCTTC.

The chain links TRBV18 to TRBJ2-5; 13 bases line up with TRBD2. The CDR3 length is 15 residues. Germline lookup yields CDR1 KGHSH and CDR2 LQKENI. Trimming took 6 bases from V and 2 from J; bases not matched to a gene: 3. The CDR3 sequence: CASSGTSGDQETQYF. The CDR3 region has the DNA TGTGCCAGCTCCGGGACTAGCGGGGATCAAGAGACCCAGTACTTC.

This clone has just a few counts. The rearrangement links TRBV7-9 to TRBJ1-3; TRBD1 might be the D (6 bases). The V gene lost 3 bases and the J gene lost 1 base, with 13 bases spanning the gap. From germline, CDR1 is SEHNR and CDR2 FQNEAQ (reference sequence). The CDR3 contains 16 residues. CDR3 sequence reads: CASSFPGTFSGNTIYF. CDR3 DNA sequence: TGTGCCAGCAGCTTCCCAGGGACATTTTCTGGAAACACCATATATTTT.

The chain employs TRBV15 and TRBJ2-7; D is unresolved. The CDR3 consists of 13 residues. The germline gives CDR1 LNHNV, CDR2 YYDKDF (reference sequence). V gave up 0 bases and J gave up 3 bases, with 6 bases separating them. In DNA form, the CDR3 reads TGTGCCACCAGCAGAGAACATAACTACGAGCAGTACTTC. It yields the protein CATSREHNYEQYF.

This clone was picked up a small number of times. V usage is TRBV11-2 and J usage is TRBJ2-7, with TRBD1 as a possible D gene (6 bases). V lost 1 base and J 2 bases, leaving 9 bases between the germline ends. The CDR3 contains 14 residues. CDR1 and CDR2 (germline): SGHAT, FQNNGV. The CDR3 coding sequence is TGTGCCAGCAGCTTAGGACAGGAGCCCTACGAGCAGTACTTC. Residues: CASSLGQEPYEQYF.

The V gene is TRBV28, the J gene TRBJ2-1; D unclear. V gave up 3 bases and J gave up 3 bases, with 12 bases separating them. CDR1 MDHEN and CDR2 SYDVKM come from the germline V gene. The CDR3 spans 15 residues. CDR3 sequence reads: CASSFRQFDYNEQFF. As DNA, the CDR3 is TGTGCCAGCAGTTTTCGACAATTCGACTACAATGAGCAGTTCTTC.

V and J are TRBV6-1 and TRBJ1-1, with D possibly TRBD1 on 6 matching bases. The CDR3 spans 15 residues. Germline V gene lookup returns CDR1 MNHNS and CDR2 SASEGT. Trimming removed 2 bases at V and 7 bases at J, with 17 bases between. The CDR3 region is CASSEKGTGQNEAFF. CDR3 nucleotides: TGTGCCAGCAGTGAAAAAGGTACAGGGCAAAATGAAGCTTTCTTT.

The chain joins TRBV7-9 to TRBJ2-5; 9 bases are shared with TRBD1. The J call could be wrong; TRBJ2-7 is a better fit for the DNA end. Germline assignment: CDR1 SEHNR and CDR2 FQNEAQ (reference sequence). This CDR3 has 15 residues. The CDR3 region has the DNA TGTGCCAGCAGCCCGGAGACAGGGGGTCAATACGAGCAGTACTTC. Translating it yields CASSPETGGQYEQYF.

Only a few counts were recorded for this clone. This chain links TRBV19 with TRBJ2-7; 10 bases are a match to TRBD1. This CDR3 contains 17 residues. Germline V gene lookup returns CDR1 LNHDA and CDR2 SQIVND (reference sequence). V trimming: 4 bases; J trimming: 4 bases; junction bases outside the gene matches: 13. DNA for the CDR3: TGTGCCAGTAGTACCCGGACAGGGGGTGTGGGAGGTTACGAGCAGTACTTC. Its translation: CASSTRTGGVGGYEQYF.

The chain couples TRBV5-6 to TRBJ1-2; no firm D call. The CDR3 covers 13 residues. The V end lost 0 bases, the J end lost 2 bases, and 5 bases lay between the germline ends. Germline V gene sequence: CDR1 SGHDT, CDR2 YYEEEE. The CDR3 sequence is CASSLASNYGYTF. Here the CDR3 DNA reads TGTGCCAGCAGCTTGGCGTCGAACTATGGCTACACCTTC.

DNA of the CDR3: TGCGCCAGCAGCCAAGTCCTTATAAGCGGGATGGGCGAGCAGTACTTC. It yields the protein CASSQVLISGMGEQYF. The chain joins TRBV4-3 to TRBJ2-7; 7 positions match TRBD2. The trim removed 1 base at V and 6 bases at J, leaving 12 bases unmatched. This CDR3 contains 16 residues. CDR1 is LGHNA, CDR2 YSLEER, per germline.

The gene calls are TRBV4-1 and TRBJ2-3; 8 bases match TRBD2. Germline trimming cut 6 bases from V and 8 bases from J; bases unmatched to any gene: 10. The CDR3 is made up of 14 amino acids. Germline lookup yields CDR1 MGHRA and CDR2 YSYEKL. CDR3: CASRQRAGEGTQYF. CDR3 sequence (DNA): TGCGCCAGCAGGCAAAGAGCGGGAGAGGGTACGCAGTATTTT.

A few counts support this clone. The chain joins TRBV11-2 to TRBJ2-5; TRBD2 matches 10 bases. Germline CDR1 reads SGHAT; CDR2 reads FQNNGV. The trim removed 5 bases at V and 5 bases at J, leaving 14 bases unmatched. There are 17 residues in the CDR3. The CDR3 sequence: CASSPSGASGSRETQYF. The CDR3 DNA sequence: TGTGCCAGCAGCCCCTCCGGGGCTAGCGGGAGTCGGGAGACCCAGTACTTC.

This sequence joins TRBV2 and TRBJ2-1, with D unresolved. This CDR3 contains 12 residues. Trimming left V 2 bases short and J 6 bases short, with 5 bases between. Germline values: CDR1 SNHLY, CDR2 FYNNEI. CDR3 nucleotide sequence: TGTGCCAGCAGTGAACCCTTCAATGAGCAGTTCTTC. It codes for CASSEPFNEQFF.

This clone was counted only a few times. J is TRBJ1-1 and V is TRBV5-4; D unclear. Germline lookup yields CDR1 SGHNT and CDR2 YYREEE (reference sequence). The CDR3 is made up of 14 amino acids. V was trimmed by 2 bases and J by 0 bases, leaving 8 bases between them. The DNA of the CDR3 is TGTGCCAGCAGCTTTAGAGCCATGAACACTGAAGCTTTCTTT. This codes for CASSFRAMNTEAFF.

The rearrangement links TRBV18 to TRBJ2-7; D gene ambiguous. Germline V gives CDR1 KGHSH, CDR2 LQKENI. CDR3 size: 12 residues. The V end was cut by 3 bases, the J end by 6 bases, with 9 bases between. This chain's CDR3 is CASSPGGAEQYF. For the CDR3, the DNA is TGTGCCAGCTCACCTGGCGGAGCCGAGCAGTACTTC. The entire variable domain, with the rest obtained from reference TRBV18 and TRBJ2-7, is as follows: NAGVMQNPRHLVRRRGQEARLRCSPMKGHSHVYWYRQLPEEGLKFMVYLQKENIIDESGMPKERFSAEFPKEGPSILRIQQVVRGDSAAYFCASSPGGAEQYFGPGTRLTVT.

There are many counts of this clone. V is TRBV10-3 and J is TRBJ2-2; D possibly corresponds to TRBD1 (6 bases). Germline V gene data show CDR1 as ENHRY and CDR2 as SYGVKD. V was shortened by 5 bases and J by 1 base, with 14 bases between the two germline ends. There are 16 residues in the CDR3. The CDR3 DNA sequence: TGTGCCATCAGTTTGGGGGCGCCAGGGAACACCGGGGAGCTGTTTTTT. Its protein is CAISLGAPGNTGELFF.

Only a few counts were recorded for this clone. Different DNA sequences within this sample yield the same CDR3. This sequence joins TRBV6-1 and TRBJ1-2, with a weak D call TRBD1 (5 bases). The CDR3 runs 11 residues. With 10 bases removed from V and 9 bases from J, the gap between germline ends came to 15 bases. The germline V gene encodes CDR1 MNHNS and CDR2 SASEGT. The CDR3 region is CATPRDRSYTF. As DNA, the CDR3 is TGTGCCACCCCGCGGGACCGCAGCTACACCTTC.

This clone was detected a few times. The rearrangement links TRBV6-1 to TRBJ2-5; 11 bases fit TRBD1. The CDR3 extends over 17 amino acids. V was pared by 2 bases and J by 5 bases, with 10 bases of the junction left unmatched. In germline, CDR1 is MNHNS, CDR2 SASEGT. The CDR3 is CASSEWARTGGGETQYF. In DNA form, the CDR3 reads TGTGCCAGCAGTGAATGGGCCCGGACAGGGGGCGGGGAGACCCAGTACTTC.

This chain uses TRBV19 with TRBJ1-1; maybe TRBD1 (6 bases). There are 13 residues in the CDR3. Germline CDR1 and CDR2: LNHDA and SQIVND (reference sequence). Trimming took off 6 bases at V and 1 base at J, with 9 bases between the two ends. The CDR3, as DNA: TGTGCCAGTAGCCTCAGGGGGAACACTGAAGCTTTCTTT. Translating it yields CASSLRGNTEAFF.

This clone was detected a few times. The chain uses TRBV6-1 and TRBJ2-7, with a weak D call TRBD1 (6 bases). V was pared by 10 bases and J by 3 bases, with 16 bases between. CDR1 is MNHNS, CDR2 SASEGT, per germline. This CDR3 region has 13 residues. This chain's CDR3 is CATSWTVNYEQYF. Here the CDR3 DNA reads TGTGCCACCTCCTGGACAGTAAACTACGAGCAGTACTTC.

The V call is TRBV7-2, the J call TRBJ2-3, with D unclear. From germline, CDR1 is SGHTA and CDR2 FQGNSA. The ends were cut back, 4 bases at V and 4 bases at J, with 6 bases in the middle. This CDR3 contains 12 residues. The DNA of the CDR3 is TGTGCCAGCAGCTCCTATGCAGATACGCAGTATTTT. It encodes CASSSYADTQYF.

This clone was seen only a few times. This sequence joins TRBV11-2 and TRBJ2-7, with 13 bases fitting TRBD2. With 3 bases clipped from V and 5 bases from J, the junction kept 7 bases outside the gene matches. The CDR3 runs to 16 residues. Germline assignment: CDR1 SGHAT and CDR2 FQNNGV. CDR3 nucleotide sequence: TGTGCCAGCAGCTTTGGACTAGCGGGAGCGGGCCACGAGCAGTACTTC. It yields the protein CASSFGLAGAGHEQYF.